The T cell receptor (beta chain) described here comes from a study of blood T cell repertoires in COVID-19. CDR3 length: 17 residues. Germline loops: CDR1 SGHVS, CDR2 FNYEAQ. J gave up 5 bases and V 6 bases, and 18 bases lay outside the gene matches. Libraries were prepared by immunoSEQ multiplex PCR; TCRdb keeps only in-frame clonotypes and omits some of them. Among hundreds of thousands of clones listed, roughly 89% were seen once. The sequence was collected from a woman between 50 and 59 years old who had been exposed to COVID-19. The chain links TRBV7-6 to TRBJ2-5; TRBD1 aligns across 7 bases. Sequencing was carried out using PBMCs or T cells enriched from blood (not recorded which). CDR3 DNA sequence: TGTGCCAGCAGTTCAACAAGGCAGGGGGTTAAGCAGGAGACCCAGTACTTC. As protein: CASSSTRQGVKQETQYF.